This is a list of T cell receptor beta chains from one sample in a study of blood T cell repertoires in COVID-19. Sequencing was performed with immunoSEQ multiplex PCR; in TCRdb, only in-frame clones are kept and a portion is missing. The sample has 100,000 or so clones; 80% to 90% are singletons. Sample: peripheral blood. The receptors originated from a woman at least 80 years old with acute or convalescent COVID-19. CDR3s include the opening cysteine and the closing phenylalanine or tryptophan. D genes are given only for firm matches.

v_call,j_call,d_call,cdr3_length,cdr3_nt,cdr3_aa
TRBV28,TRBJ1-6,.,16,TGTGCCAGCAGTTTCGGGGGGGGCCCAGATAATTCACCCCTCCACTTT,CASSFGGGPDNSPLHF
TRBV5-1,TRBJ2-7,.,15,TGCGCCAGCAGCCCCACAGGGACCCCCTCCTACGAGCAGTACTTC,CASSPTGTPSYEQYF
TRBV7-2,TRBJ2-1,.,15,TGTGCCAGCAGCTCAACCGGGACAAGAAAAAATGAGCAGTTCTTC,CASSSTGTRKNEQFF
TRBV19,TRBJ1-6,TRBD1,12,TGTGCCAGCAGGACAGGGAATTCACCCCTCCACTTT,CASRTGNSPLHF
TRBV5-1,TRBJ2-7,.,14,TGCGCCAGCAGCTTGCCCTCCAGCTCCTACGAGCAGTACTTC,CASSLPSSSYEQYF
TRBV13,TRBJ1-1,.,14,TGTGCCAGCAGCTTAGGCTCTGTGAACACTGAAGCTTTCTTT,CASSLGSVNTEAFF
TRBV5-1,TRBJ2-3,.,16,TGCGCCAGCAGCTTGTTTCAGGGAATCAGAACAGATACGCAGTATTTT,CASSLFQGIRTDTQYF
TRBV10-3,TRBJ1-2,.,12,TGTGCCATCAGTGACCCTCGCTATGGCTACACCTTC,CAISDPRYGYTF
TRBV5-4,TRBJ2-2,TRBD2,16,TGTGCCAGCAGCACCACTAGCGGGGCTAACACCGGGGAGCTGTTTTTT,CASSTTSGANTGELFF
TRBV3-1/TRBV3-2,TRBJ2-2,TRBD2,15,TGTGCCAGCAGAACGACTAGCGGGGGTCCCGGGGAGCTGTTTTTT,CASRTTSGGPGELFF
TRBV7-2,TRBJ2-5,.,12,TGTGCCAGCAGACAGGATATGAAGACCCAGTACTTC,CASRQDMKTQYF
TRBV7-9,TRBJ1-1,TRBD1,16,TGTGCCAGCAGCTTAGCTACGGGGACAGGGGCTACTGAAGCTTTCTTT,CASSLATGTGATEAFF
TRBV4-2,TRBJ2-1,TRBD2,15,TGTGCCAGCAGCCAAGAGAGCGGGGGGGCATATGAGCAGTTCTTC,CASSQESGGAYEQFF
TRBV30,TRBJ1-2,.,12,TGTGCCTGGACAGGGATTTCCTATGGCTACACCTTC,CAWTGISYGYTF
TRBV11-2,TRBJ1-5,.,16,TGTGCCAGCAGCTTAGCGGCAGGGCTGAGCAATCAGCCCCAGCATTTT,CASSLAAGLSNQPQHF
TRBV19,TRBJ2-2,TRBD1,15,TGTGCCAGTAGTATGGGGGACAGGGCCACCGGGGAGCTGTTTTTT,CASSMGDRATGELFF
TRBV12-3/TRBV12-4,TRBJ2-7,.,13,TGTGCCAGCAGTTTCGGCAGGGGCTACGAGCAGTACTTC,CASSFGRGYEQYF
TRBV4-1,TRBJ2-1,.,13,TGCGCCAGCAGCCAAAGAACCGGGACAGAGCAGTTCTTC,CASSQRTGTEQFF
TRBV6-6,TRBJ1-1,.,14,TGTGCCAGCAGACCCTGGGGGCTGGGGACTGAAGCTTTCTTT,CASRPWGLGTEAFF
TRBV5-5,TRBJ2-5,TRBD1,15,TGTGCCAGCAGCTTGAGGACAGGGAGGTCAGAGACCCAGTACTTC,CASSLRTGRSETQYF
TRBV10-2,TRBJ1-2,.,15,TGCGCCAGCAGTGAGGGAAACAGGGACCTCTATGGCTACACCTTC,CASSEGNRDLYGYTF
TRBV2,TRBJ2-3,TRBD2,15,TGTGCCAGCAATTGGGGACTAGCGGCCACAGATACGCAGTATTTT,CASNWGLAATDTQYF
TRBV27,TRBJ2-7,.,11,TGTGCCAGCAGCAGGGGATACGAGCAGTACTTC,CASSRGYEQYF